What follows are 28 T cell receptor beta chains derived from one specimen sequenced in a study of OX40 agonist ivuxolimab in advanced cancers. Here immunoSEQ multiplex PCR was the method, and the copy in TCRdb shows in-frame clones only, minus some. Of about 50,000 clones in the sample, roughly nine tenths were seen once. The specimen comprised CD4+ or CD8+ T cells sorted from blood, sampled in a trial of the OX40 agonist ivuxolimab. Source of these receptors: an adult with an advanced solid tumor such as melanoma, head and neck, liver or kidney cancer.

The chain links TRBV6-5 to TRBJ2-7; unclear D gene. The CDR3 is 13 amino acids. The V and J ends lost 0 bases and 9 bases respectively, with 12 bases between them. The V gene's germline CDR1 is MNHEY and CDR2 SVGAGI. The CDR3 bases are TGTGCCAGCAGTTACTCCTTGTTGAGTGTGCAGTACTTC. This gives the protein CASSYSLLSVQYF.

The rearrangement links TRBV7-9 to TRBJ1-5, with TRBD1 matching over 8 bases. The germline V gene encodes CDR1 SEHNR and CDR2 FQNEAQ (reference sequence). V gave up 1 base and J gave up 2 bases; unmatched junction bases: 1. The CDR3 runs to 15 residues. CDR3 DNA: TGTGCCAGCAGCTTAGAGACAGGGGGCAATCAGCCCCAGCATTTT. Translated: CASSLETGGNQPQHF.

The gene calls are TRBV27 and TRBJ1-5, with a weak D call TRBD1 (6 bases). V was pared by 6 bases and J by 0 bases, with 12 bases between. The CDR3 has 15 residues. Germline CDR1 and CDR2: MNHEY and SMNVEV (reference sequence). The CDR3 region has the DNA TGTGCCAGCAGCCAAACAGGGTATAGCAATCAGCCCCAGCATTTT. Encoded protein: CASSQTGYSNQPQHF.

This chain uses TRBV30 with TRBJ2-7; no clear D gene. Germline CDR1 reads GTSNPN; CDR2 reads SVGIG (reference sequence). The CDR3 contains 12 residues. Trimming left V 1 base short and J 2 bases short, with 6 bases between. CDR3 sequence (DNA): TGTGCCTGGAGTGGGATGGCCTACGAGCAGTACTTC. Translation: CAWSGMAYEQYF. The full variable domain, in which reference TRBV30 and TRBJ2-7 provide the parts outside the CDR3, is SQTIHQWPATLVQPVGSPLSLECTVEGTSNPNLYWYRQAAGRGLQLLFYSVGIGQISSEVPQNLSASRPQDRQFILSSKKLLLSDSGFYLCAWSGMAYEQYFGPGTRLTVT.

The chain employs TRBV6-5 and TRBJ2-7; D is unresolved. The length of the CDR3 is 11 residues. Looked up from germline, CDR1 is MNHEY and CDR2 is SVGAGI. The germline V and J ends were trimmed by 6 bases and 4 bases, with 7 bases remaining between them. Here the CDR3 reads CASRYSYEQYF. Here the CDR3 DNA reads TGTGCCAGCAGATACAGTTACGAGCAGTACTTC.

The rearrangement uses TRBV19 and TRBJ2-7; a possible D gene is TRBD1 (6 bases). The CDR3 sequence is 14 residues long. Deletions cut 3 bases from V and 2 bases from J, with 11 bases between. CDR1 is LNHDA and CDR2 is SQIVND in the germline V gene (reference sequence). The CDR3 DNA sequence: TGTGCCAGTAGTATCGGCAGGGGCCCCTACGAGCAGTACTTC. This translates into CASSIGRGPYEQYF.

This chain uses TRBV21-1 with TRBJ2-7; the table's D call TRBD1 went unverified against the DNA. TRBV21-1 has pseudogene status. The CDR3 has 15 amino acids. This chain's CDR3 is CASSKSPDSSYEQYF. Here the CDR3 DNA reads TGTGCCAGCAGCAAAAGCCCGGACAGCTCCTACGAGCAGTACTTC.

This chain uses TRBV4-1 with TRBJ2-4; TRBD2 matches 8 bases. The CDR3 is 18 amino acids. The V gene's germline CDR1 is MGHRA and CDR2 YSYEKL. The V gene end was trimmed by 1 base and the J gene end by 2 bases; junction bases not matched to a gene: 10. This chain's CDR3 is CASSQVFPAGETKNIQYF. The DNA of the CDR3 is TGCGCCAGCAGCCAAGTCTTCCCAGCGGGAGAGACCAAAAACATTCAGTACTTC.

The chain couples TRBV14 to TRBJ2-5, with D maybe TRBD2 (6 bases). Trimming removed 4 bases at V and 0 bases at J, with 18 bases between. Germline lookup yields CDR1 SGHDN and CDR2 FVKESK. There are 17 residues in the CDR3. Here the CDR3 DNA reads TGTGCCAGCAGCCCGCCTACGGGGGACCCGTACCAAGAGACCCAGTACTTC. Protein: CASSPPTGDPYQETQYF. Supplemented by reference TRBV14 and TRBJ2-5, the full variable domain reads EAGVTQFPSHSVIEKGQTVTLRCDPISGHDNLYWYRRVMGKEIKFLLHFVKESKQDESGMPNNRFLAERTGGTYSTLKVQPAELEDSGVYFCASSPPTGDPYQETQYFGPGTRLLVL.

The chain carries TRBV6-1 and TRBJ1-1; no clear D. Germline V CDR1 and CDR2: MNHNS, SASEGT. Trimming pared 7 bases from V and 1 base from J, leaving 16 bases between. This CDR3 region has 15 residues. CDR3 in amino acids: CASKYALWENTEAFF. CDR3 in DNA: TGTGCCAGCAAGTACGCTTTATGGGAGAACACTGAAGCTTTCTTT.

For the CDR3, the DNA is TGTGCCAGCAGTTACTCTAGCGGGGGGGCCACAGATACGCAGTATTTT. Its translation is CASSYSSGGATDTQYF. This chain links TRBV6-6 with TRBJ2-3, with 11 bases aligning to TRBD2. Germline CDR1 and CDR2: MNHNY and SVGAGI (reference sequence). The CDR3 is 16 residues long. V shed 0 bases and J 2 bases; nucleotides not matched to a gene: 1.

This chain connects TRBV9 to TRBJ1-1; TRBD1 agrees at 7 bases. Germline values: CDR1 SGDLS, CDR2 YYNGEE. The CDR3 covers 15 residues. Germline trimming cut 3 bases from V and 2 bases from J; bases unmatched to any gene: 7. CDR3 residues: CASSEGQLHNTEAFF. CDR3 DNA: TGTGCCAGCAGCGAGGGACAGCTTCACAACACTGAAGCTTTCTTT. Drawing the rest from reference TRBV9 and TRBJ1-1, the complete variable domain is DSGVTQTPKHLITATGQRVTLRCSPRSGDLSVYWYQQSLDQGLQFLIQYYNGEERAKGNILERFSAQQFPDLHSELNLSSLELGDSALYFCASSEGQLHNTEAFFGQGTRLTVV.

The V call is TRBV4-1, the J call TRBJ2-5, with D possibly being TRBD2 (5 bases). This CDR3 has 16 amino acids. Germline-derived CDR1 and CDR2 are MGHRA and YSYEKL. The V and J ends lost 1 base and 1 base respectively, with 13 bases between them. For the CDR3, the DNA is TGCGCCAGCAGCCAAGGAGAGGGAGCGTTCCAAGAGACCCAGTACTTC. It specifies CASSQGEGAFQETQYF.

V is TRBV6-1 and J is TRBJ1-2, with TRBD1 matching 9 bases. This CDR3 spans 14 amino acids. Looked up from germline, CDR1 is MNHNS and CDR2 is SASEGT. V lost 1 base, J lost 5 bases, and 2 bases stayed unmatched. CDR3 in amino acids: CASSEGQGEYGYTF. The CDR3 region has the DNA TGTGCCAGCAGTGAAGGACAGGGGGAATATGGCTACACCTTC.

The chain links TRBV13 to TRBJ2-1, with D perhaps matching TRBD1 (6 bases). Germline V gene data show CDR1 as PRHDT and CDR2 as FYEKMQ (reference sequence). The CDR3 is 15 residues long. V lost 8 bases and J lost 1, with 15 bases in between. The CDR3 here is CASLGQGRSYNEQFF. The DNA for the CDR3 is TGTGCCAGCCTCGGGCAGGGGCGATCCTACAATGAGCAGTTCTTC.

This chain links TRBV27 with TRBJ1-5, with a weak D call TRBD1 (5 bases). Germline loops: CDR1 MNHEY, CDR2 SMNVEV (reference sequence). The CDR3 runs 14 residues. The germline V and J ends were trimmed by 7 bases and 7 bases, with 17 bases remaining between them. The CDR3, as DNA: TGTGCCAGCACTGTAACGTGGGGACTACAGCCCCAGCATTTT. Translating it yields CASTVTWGLQPQHF.

The chain recombines TRBV27 with TRBJ1-5; 10 bases map to TRBD1. The V gene's germline CDR1 is MNHEY and CDR2 SMNVEV (reference sequence). There are 14 residues in the CDR3. V lost 3 bases and J lost 6; bases outside the gene matches: 2. The DNA for the CDR3 is TGTGCCAGCAGTTTGGACAGGGGGGCTCAGCCCCAGCATTTT. Its translation is CASSLDRGAQPQHF.

The chain couples TRBV10-3 to TRBJ2-1, with 7 bases matching TRBD2. Germline assignment: CDR1 ENHRY and CDR2 SYGVKD. V shed 8 bases and J 8 bases; nucleotides not matched to a gene: 15. The CDR3 runs 15 residues. The CDR3 bases are TGTGCCATCGGAAGCGGGGCTACCTACTTGGATGAGCAGTTCTTC. As protein: CAIGSGATYLDEQFF.

The chain uses TRBV7-8 and TRBJ2-7, with D maybe TRBD1 (6 bases). This CDR3 has 15 amino acids. Germline CDR1 SGHVS, CDR2 FQNEAQ. Trimming removed 5 bases at V and 4 bases at J, with 18 bases between. CDR3 nucleotides: TGTGCCAGCAGCCCTGGGCAACAGGGTTATTACGAGCAGTACTTC. Its translation is CASSPGQQGYYEQYF.

V is TRBV7-8 and J is TRBJ2-5, with 10 positions matching TRBD1. Per germline, CDR1 SGHVS and CDR2 FQNEAQ. The CDR3 extends over 14 amino acids. With V trimmed by 5 bases and J by 3 bases, 3 bases remained unmatched. The CDR3 is CASSPGTGEETQYF. The CDR3 DNA sequence: TGTGCCAGCAGCCCCGGGACAGGGGAAGAGACCCAGTACTTC.

The genes are TRBV6-1 and TRBJ2-7; weak D call: TRBD1 (6 bases). Germline V gene lookup returns CDR1 MNHNS and CDR2 SASEGT. The CDR3 is 11 residues long. With 6 bases removed from V and 4 bases from J, the gap between germline ends came to 7 bases. In nucleotides, the CDR3 is TGTGCCAGCAGACAGGGATACGAGCAGTACGTC. Its protein is CASRQGYEQYV.

V gene TRBV19 combines with J gene TRBJ1-4; D might be TRBD1 (6 bases). The germline gives CDR1 LNHDA, CDR2 SQIVND (reference sequence). Trimming removed 7 bases at V and 3 bases at J, with 15 bases between. This CDR3 comprises 15 residues. The CDR3 region has the DNA TGTGCCAGTACCGTTTTGGGGGGCGCTAATGAAAAACTGTTTTTT. Its translation: CASTVLGGANEKLFF.

This rearrangement joins TRBV7-9 to TRBJ1-1, with D unresolved. Germline V gene data show CDR1 as SEHNR and CDR2 as FQNEAQ (reference sequence). The CDR3 extends over 12 amino acids. Trimming took 8 bases from V and 2 from J, leaving 9 bases between them. CDR3 in amino acids: CASRDANTEAFF. CDR3 coding DNA: TGTGCCAGCCGTGACGCTAACACTGAAGCTTTCTTT.

This clone showed up just once. The chain recombines TRBV5-4 with TRBJ1-2; maybe TRBD1 (6 bases). CDR1 is SGHNT and CDR2 is YYREEE in the germline V gene (reference sequence). The CDR3 runs to 15 residues. Trimming took 0 bases from V and 4 from J, leaving 13 bases between them. The CDR3 DNA reads as TGTGCCAGCAGCTTGGCCGGGGGGCTCGGCTATGGCTACACCTTC. Amino acid sequence: CASSLAGGLGYGYTF.

This chain connects TRBV9 to TRBJ2-7; the D is unclear. Trimming left V 0 bases short and J 6 bases short, with 10 bases between. This CDR3 has 13 amino acids. Looked up from germline, CDR1 is SGDLS and CDR2 is YYNGEE. The CDR3 bases are TGTGCCAGCAGCGTAGCTGGCTTTACCGAGCAGTACTTC. Translating gives CASSVAGFTEQYF. The full variable domain, rest sourced from reference TRBV9 and TRBJ2-7, is DSGVTQTPKHLITATGQRVTLRCSPRSGDLSVYWYQQSLDQGLQFLIQYYNGEERAKGNILERFSAQQFPDLHSELNLSSLELGDSALYFCASSVAGFTEQYFGPGTRLTVT.

The chain uses TRBV11-2 and TRBJ2-7; possibly TRBD2 for D (6 bases). The CDR3 covers 14 residues. Germline loops: CDR1 SGHAT, CDR2 FQNNGV. The V end lost 4 bases, the J end lost 1 base, and 11 bases lay between the germline ends. CDR3 amino acids: CASSSRDSSYEQYV. The CDR3 bases are TGTGCCAGCAGCTCTAGGGACTCTTCCTACGAGCAGTACGTC.

This clone is medium-sized (0.01 to 0.1%) within its sample. This chain uses TRBV4-3 with TRBJ2-1; 10 nucleotides agree with TRBD2. Unmatched junction bases numbered 4, after V lost 3 bases and J lost 5 bases. CDR1 is LGHNA and CDR2 is YSLEER in the germline V gene. This CDR3 spans 15 amino acids. The CDR3 sequence: CASSQLLAGNNEQFF. In DNA, the CDR3 is TGCGCCAGCAGCCAGCTACTAGCGGGAAACAATGAGCAGTTCTTC.

The table lists this clone with a few counts. J is TRBJ2-6 and V is TRBV19; D remains unclear. The CDR3 has 13 amino acids. V was trimmed by 6 bases and J by 2 bases, leaving 5 bases between them. Germline CDR1 reads LNHDA; CDR2 reads SQIVND (reference sequence). The CDR3 nucleotides read TGTGCCAGTAGGGAAGCTGGGGCCAACGTCCTGACTTTC. This encodes CASREAGANVLTF.